Described below is a single TCR beta chain sequence and its context. The data derive from a study of blood T cell repertoires in COVID-19. Study as a whole: T cells, B-cell-depleted T cells, or PBMCs supplied cDNA or gDNA.

Assay used: immunoSEQ multiplex PCR; TCRdb lists only in-frame clones, some missing. The data show hundreds of thousands of clones, 80% to 90% seen once. Cohort 3 recovered donors had two negative PCRs, clearance, or symptom resolution. The trim removed 7 bases at V and 3 bases at J, leaving 2 bases unmatched. The CDR3 length is 12 residues. Input material: PBMCs or T cells enriched from blood (not recorded which). J is TRBJ2-5 and V is TRBV23-1, with 7 bases aligning to TRBD1. Being an ORF, TRBV23-1 has a function that is uncertain. The TCR comes from a young woman who had recovered from COVID-19. CDR3 in amino acids: CASKGAEETQYF. In DNA, the CDR3 is TGCGCCAGCAAGGGGGCGGAAGAGACCCAGTACTTC.